This TCR beta chain is drawn from a study of CD8+CD57+ T cells in acquired aplastic anemia. Germline values: CDR1 WNHNN, CDR2 SYGVQD (reference sequence). V was shortened by 6 bases and J by 3 bases, with 13 bases between the two germline ends. This CDR3 comprises 14 residues. Patients selected for sequencing had displayed CD8+CD57+ cell expansion by flow cytometry. With no exception, the patients had severe acquired aplastic anemia. A remark on this clonotype: The antigen is unknown.

Profiles of TCR beta VDJ and CDR3 were generated from a genomic DNA template. TCRdb reprocessed the reads via MiXCR and lists one record per CDR3 protein. The sample includes 150,000 to 200,000 distinct CDR3 sequences, less than 60% seen only once; the top ten take 1.8%. Study-level results: The study identified around 28 CD8+ CDR3 sequences shared by patients and controls.

The source is a human donor with aplastic anemia. The chain links TRBV10-1 to TRBJ2-3; weak D call: TRBD2 (6 bases). The sequenced sample consisted of sorted CD4+, CD8+, or CD8+CD57+ T cells (not recorded which) from PBMCs. CDR3 sequence reads: CASRATSGTDTQYF. The CDR3 DNA sequence: TGCGCCAGCAGGGCGACTAGTGGGACAGATACGCAGTATTTT.